This T cell receptor (beta chain) was profiled in a study of regulatory dendritic cells for organ transplantation. J was trimmed by 1 base and V by 5 bases; bases with no gene match: 7. The germline CDR1 and CDR2 sequences are MNHEY and SMNVEV (reference sequence). The CDR3 is made up of 16 amino acids. Profiled with immunoSEQ multiplex PCR; TCRdb holds only in-frame clones, not every one. The sample shows about 34,000 clones, about 88% of them seen only once. The origin of this receptor is a human donor in good health. This rearrangement joins TRBV27 to TRBJ1-1; 10 bases map to TRBD1. The material sequenced was naive CD4+ T cells from blood. Subset of the sample: CD45RA+ naive T cells. CDR3 protein: CASSTTRQGANTEAFF. Written as DNA, the CDR3 is TGTGCCAGCAGTACAACCCGACAGGGGGCGAACACTGAAGCTTTCTTT.